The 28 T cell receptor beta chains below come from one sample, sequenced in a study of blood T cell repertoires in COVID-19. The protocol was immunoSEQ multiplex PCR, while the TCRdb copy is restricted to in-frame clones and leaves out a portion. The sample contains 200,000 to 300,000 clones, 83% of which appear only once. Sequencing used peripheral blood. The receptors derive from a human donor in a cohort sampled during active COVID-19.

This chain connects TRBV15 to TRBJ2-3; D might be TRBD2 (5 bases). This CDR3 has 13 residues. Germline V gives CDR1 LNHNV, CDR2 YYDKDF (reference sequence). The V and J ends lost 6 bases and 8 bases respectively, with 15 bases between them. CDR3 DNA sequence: TGTGCCACCAGGTCTATCGACCGGGGTACGCAGTATTTT. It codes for CATRSIDRGTQYF.

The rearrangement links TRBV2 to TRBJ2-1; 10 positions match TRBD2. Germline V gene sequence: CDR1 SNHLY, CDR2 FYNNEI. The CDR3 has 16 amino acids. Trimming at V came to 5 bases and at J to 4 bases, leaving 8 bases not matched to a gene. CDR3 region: CASSRLSGRQYNEQFF. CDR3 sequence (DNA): TGTGCCAGCAGTCGCCTTAGCGGGAGGCAATACAATGAGCAGTTCTTC.

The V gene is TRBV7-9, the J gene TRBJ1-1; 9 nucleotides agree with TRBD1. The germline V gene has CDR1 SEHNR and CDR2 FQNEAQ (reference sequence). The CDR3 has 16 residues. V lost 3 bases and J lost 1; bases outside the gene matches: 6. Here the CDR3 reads CASSLITGGRNTEAFF. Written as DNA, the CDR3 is TGTGCCAGCAGCTTGATAACAGGGGGCAGGAACACTGAAGCTTTCTTT.

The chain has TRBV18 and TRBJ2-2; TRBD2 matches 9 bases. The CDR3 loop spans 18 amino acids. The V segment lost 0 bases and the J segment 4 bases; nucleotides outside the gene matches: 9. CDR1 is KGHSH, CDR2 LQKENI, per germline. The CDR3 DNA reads TGTGCCAGCTCACCACCGGTGTTAGCGGGGGCCCTCACCGGGGAGCTGTTTTTT. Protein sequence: CASSPPVLAGALTGELFF.

DNA for the CDR3: TGTGCCAGCAGCTTAAACCCCCTTACCGGGACAGGGGTATATGGCTACACCTTC. Translation gives CASSLNPLTGTGVYGYTF. The chain couples TRBV13 to TRBJ1-2; 10 bases fit TRBD1. The germline CDR1 and CDR2 sequences are PRHDT and FYEKMQ (reference sequence). Trimming cost V 2 bases and J 5 bases; bases outside gene matches: 14. The CDR3 has 18 amino acids.

The CDR3 bases are TGTGCCAGCAGTCGGGACACGGGGTTGGGCACTAATGAAAAACTGTTTTTT. Residues: CASSRDTGLGTNEKLFF. This chain uses TRBV28 with TRBJ1-4; D is perhaps TRBD1 (6 bases). The CDR3 sequence is 17 residues long. Germline V gene lookup returns CDR1 MDHEN and CDR2 SYDVKM. V was pared by 5 bases and J by 2 bases, with 18 bases between.

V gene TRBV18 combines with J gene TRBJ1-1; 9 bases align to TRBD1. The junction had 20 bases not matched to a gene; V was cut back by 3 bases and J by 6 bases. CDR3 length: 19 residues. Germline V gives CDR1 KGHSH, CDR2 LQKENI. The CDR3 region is CASSPNLRDRALVTPEAFF. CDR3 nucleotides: TGTGCCAGCTCACCGAACTTGAGGGACAGGGCATTGGTAACGCCTGAAGCTTTCTTT.

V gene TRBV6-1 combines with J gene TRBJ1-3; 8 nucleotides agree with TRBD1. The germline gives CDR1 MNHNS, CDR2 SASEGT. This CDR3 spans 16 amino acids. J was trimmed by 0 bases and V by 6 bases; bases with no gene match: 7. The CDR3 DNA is TGTGCCAGCAGCGAAAGACAGGGGTACTCTGGAAACACCATATATTTT. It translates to CASSERQGYSGNTIYF.

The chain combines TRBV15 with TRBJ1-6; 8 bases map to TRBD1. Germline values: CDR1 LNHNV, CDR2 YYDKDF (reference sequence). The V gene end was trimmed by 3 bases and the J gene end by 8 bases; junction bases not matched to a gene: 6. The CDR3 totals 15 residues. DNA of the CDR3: TGTGCCACCAGCAGGTCGGCAGGGGGCGATTCACCCCTCCACTTT. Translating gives CATSRSAGGDSPLHF.

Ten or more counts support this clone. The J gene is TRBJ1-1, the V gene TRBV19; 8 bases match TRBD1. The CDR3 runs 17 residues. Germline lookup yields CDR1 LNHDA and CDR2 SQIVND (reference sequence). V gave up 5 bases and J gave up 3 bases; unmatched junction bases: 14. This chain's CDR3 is CASSPSDRVDGYTEAFF. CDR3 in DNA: TGTGCCAGTAGTCCTTCGGACAGGGTGGATGGGTACACTGAAGCTTTCTTT.

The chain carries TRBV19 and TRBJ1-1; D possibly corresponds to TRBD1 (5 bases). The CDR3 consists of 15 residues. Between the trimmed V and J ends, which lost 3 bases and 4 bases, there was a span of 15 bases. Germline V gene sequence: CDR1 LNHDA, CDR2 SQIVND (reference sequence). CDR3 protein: CASSILNDGGTEAFF. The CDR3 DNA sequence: TGTGCCAGTAGTATTCTAAACGACGGGGGCACTGAAGCTTTCTTT.

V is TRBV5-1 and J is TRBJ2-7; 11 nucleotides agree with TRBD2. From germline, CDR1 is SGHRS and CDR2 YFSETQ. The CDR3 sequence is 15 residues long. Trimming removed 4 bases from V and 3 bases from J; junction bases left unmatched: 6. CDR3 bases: TGCGCCAGCAGCCAGAGACTAGCGGGGTACTACGAGCAGTACTTC. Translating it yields CASSQRLAGYYEQYF.

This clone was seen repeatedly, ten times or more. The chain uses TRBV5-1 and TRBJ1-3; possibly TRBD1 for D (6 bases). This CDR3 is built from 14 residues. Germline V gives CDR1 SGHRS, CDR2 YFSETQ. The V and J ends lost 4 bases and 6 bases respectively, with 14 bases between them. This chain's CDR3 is CASSRGTSENTIYF. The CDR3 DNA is TGCGCCAGCAGCAGGGGGACGAGCGAAAACACCATATATTTT.

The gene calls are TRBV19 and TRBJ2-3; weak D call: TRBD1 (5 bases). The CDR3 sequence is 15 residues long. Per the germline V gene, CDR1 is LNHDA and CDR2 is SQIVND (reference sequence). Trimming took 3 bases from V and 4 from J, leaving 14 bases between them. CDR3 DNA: TGTGCCAGTAGTATGGGGCAAGAAGTCCCAGATACGCAGTATTTT. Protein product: CASSMGQEVPDTQYF.

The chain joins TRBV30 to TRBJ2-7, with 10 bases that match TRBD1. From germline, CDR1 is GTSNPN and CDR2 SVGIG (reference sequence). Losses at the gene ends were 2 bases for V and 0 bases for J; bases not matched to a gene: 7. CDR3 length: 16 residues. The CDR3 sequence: CAWSISGTGVSYEQYF. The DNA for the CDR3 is TGTGCCTGGAGTATCTCCGGGACAGGGGTCTCCTACGAGCAGTACTTC.

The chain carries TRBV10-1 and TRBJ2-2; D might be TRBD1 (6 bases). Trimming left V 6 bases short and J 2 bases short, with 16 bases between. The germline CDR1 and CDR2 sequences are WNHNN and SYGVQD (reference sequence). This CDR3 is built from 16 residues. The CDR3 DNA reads TGCGCCAGCAGCCTTGGCAGGGGCTCTAACACCGGGGAGCTGTTTTTT. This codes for CASSLGRGSNTGELFF.

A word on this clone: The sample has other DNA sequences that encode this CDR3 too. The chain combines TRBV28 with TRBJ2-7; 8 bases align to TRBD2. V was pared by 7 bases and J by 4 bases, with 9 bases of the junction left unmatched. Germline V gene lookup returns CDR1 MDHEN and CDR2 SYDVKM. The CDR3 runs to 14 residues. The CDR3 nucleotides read TGTGCCAGCATCCCTGCGGGGGGATCTTACGAGCAGTACTTC. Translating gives CASIPAGGSYEQYF.

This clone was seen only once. CDR3 nucleotides: TGTGCCAGCAGTGGACGACTAGCGGGGACGTACAATGAGCAGTTCTTC. This gives the protein CASSGRLAGTYNEQFF. V usage is TRBV6-1 and J usage is TRBJ2-1; 11 bases align to TRBD2. Germline V gene sequence: CDR1 MNHNS, CDR2 SASEGT. The V segment lost 4 bases and the J segment 4 bases; nucleotides outside the gene matches: 6. The CDR3 consists of 16 residues.

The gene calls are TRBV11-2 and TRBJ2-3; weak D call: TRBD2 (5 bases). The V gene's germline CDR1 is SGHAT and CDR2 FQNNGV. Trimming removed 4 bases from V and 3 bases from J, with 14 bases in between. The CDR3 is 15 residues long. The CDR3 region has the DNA TGTGCCAGCAGCTCCATCCGGGGTGTGACAGATACGCAGTATTTT. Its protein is CASSSIRGVTDTQYF.

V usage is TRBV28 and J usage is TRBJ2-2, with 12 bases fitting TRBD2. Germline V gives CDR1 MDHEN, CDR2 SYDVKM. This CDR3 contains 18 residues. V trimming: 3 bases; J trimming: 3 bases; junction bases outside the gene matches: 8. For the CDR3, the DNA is TGTGCCAGCAGTTTTTTCCTAGCGGGAGGGCCGTACACCGGGGAGCTGTTTTTT. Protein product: CASSFFLAGGPYTGELFF.

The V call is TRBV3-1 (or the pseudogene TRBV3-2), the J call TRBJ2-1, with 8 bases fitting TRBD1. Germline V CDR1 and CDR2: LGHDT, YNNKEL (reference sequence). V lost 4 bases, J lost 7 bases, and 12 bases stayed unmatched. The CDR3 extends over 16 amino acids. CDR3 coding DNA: TGTGCCAGCAGCCTATCAGACAGGGGATTTGGGAATGAGCAGTTCTTC. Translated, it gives CASSLSDRGFGNEQFF.

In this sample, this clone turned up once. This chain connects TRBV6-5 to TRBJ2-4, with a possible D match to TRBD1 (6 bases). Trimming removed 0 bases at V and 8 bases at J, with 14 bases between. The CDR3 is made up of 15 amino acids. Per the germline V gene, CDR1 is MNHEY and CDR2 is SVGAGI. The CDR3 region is CASSYSSQGRHIQYF. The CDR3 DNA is TGTGCCAGCAGTTACTCGTCACAGGGAAGGCACATTCAGTACTTC.

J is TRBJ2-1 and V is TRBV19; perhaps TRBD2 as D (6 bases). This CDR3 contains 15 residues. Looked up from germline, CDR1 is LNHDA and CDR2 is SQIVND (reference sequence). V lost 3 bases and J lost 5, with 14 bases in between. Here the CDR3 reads CASSMLQRVNNEQFF. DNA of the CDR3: TGTGCCAGTAGTATGCTCCAGCGGGTTAACAATGAGCAGTTCTTC.

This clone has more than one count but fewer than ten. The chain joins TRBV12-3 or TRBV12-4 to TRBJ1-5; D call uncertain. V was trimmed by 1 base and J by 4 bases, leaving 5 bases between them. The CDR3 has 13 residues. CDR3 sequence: CASSLVRNQPQHF. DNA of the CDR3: TGTGCCAGCAGTTTAGTCAGAAATCAGCCCCAGCATTTT.

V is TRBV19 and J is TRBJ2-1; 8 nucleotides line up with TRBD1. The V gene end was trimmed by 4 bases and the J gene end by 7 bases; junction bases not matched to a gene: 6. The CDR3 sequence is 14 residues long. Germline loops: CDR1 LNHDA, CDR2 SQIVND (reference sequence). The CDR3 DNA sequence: TGTGCCAGTAGTAACAGGGGGAATATGAATGAGCAGTTCTTC. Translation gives CASSNRGNMNEQFF. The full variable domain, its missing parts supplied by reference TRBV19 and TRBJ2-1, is DGGITQSPKYLFRKEGQNVTLSCEQNLNHDAMYWYRQDPGQGLRLIYYSQIVNDFQKGDIAEGYSVSREKKESFPLTVTSAQKNPTAFYLCASSNRGNMNEQFFGPGTRLTVL.

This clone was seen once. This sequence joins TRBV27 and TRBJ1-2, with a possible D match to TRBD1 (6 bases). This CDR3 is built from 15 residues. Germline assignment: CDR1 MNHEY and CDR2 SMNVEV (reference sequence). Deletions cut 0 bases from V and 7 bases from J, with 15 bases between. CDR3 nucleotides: TGTGCCAGCAGTTTATCGTTAGCCGGACAGAGTGGCTACACCTTC. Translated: CASSLSLAGQSGYTF.

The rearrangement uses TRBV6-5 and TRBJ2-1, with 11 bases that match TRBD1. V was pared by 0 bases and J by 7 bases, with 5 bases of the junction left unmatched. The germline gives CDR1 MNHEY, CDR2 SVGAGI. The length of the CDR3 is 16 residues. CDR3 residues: CASSYSGGTGGNEQFF. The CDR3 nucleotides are TGTGCCAGCAGTTACTCGGGCGGGACAGGGGGGAATGAGCAGTTCTTC.

CDR3 region: CASIGPGAGGGEQFF. The CDR3 region has the DNA TGCGCCAGCATCGGACCAGGGGCAGGGGGCGGTGAGCAGTTCTTC. The gene calls are TRBV10-2 and TRBJ2-1; TRBD1 agrees at 8 bases. The CDR3 covers 15 residues. The germline V gene has CDR1 WSHSY and CDR2 SAAADI. V dropped 7 bases and J dropped 9; count of bases not matched to a gene: 14.